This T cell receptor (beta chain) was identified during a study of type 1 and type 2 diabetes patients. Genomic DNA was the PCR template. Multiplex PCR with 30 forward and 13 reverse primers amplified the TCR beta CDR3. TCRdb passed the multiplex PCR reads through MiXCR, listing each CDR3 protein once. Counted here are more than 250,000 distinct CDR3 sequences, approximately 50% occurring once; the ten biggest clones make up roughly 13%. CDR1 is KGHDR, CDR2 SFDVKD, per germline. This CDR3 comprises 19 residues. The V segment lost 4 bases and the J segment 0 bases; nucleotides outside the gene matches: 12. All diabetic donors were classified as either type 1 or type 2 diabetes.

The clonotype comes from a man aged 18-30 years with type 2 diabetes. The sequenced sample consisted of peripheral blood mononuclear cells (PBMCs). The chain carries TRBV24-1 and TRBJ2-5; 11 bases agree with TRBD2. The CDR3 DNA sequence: TGTGCCACCAGTGACCCGAGACTAGCGGGGACTATGTACCAAGAGACCCAGTACTTC. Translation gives CATSDPRLAGTMYQETQYF.